The clone carrying this TCR beta chain was detected ten times or more. Its antigen is currently unknown. A second PCR, run for about 7 to 11 cycles, used a sample-barcoded 5' primer plus a J-beta primer mix. A template-switch adaptor containing 12 random nucleotides labeled each cDNA molecule. TCRdb used MiXCR to reprocess the 5' RACE reads, holding one entry per CDR3 protein. The sample holds 1.5 million to 2 million distinct CDR3 sequences, roughly 28% seen once. The CDR3 contains 10 residues. Germline V lookup: CDR1 MNHEY, CDR2 SVGAGI. V was clipped by 11 bases and J by 5 bases, with 10 bases between them. The data derive from a study of blood T cells in healthy people across ages. General study findings and limits: Aged donors had fewer naive CD4+ cells and lower diversity than long-lived donors. Not knowing donor CMV status may have confounded expanded clonotype changes.

This receptor was taken from a woman aged 25-40 years in good health. The source material was blood. This sequence joins TRBV6-5 and TRBJ2-7; D is perhaps TRBD2 (6 bases). CDR3 amino acids: CAAGGNEQYF. In nucleotides, the CDR3 is TGTGCCGCCGGCGGGAACGAGCAGTACTTC.